The 22 T cell receptor beta chains below were found in one sample sequenced in a study of T-cell memory formation after mild COVID-19. TCRdb re-called the 5' RACE reads with MiXCR, one entry per CDR3 protein. The sample yields roughly 260,000 distinct CDR3 sequences, 16% seen once. Material: PBMCs or a T cell subset sorted from them (not recorded which). The receptors come from a man aged 18-30 years who had mild COVID-19 (a few samples of this study predate the infection). Cell type and time point are not known.

The V call is TRBV6-5, the J call TRBJ2-7; 7 positions agree with TRBD2. V was pared by 0 bases and J by 6 bases, with 8 bases of the junction left unmatched. Germline CDR1 reads MNHEY; CDR2 reads SVGAGI. The CDR3 loop spans 15 amino acids. This CDR3 reads CASSYSSVSGGEQYF. For the CDR3, the DNA is TGTGCCAGCAGTTACTCTTCTGTCTCGGGGGGCGAGCAGTACTTC.

This clonotype was seen ten or more times. This sequence joins TRBV7-2 and TRBJ2-1, with D possibly being TRBD1 (5 bases). The CDR3 is 13 residues long. V lost 10 bases and J 6 bases, leaving 16 bases between the germline ends. Per the germline V gene, CDR1 is SGHTA and CDR2 is FQGNSA. In DNA form, the CDR3 reads TGTGCCAAGGGGAAAAAGGGCGGCAATGAGCAGTTCTTC. Residues: CAKGKKGGNEQFF.

A few counts support this clonotype. The chain has TRBV6-5 and TRBJ1-1; no clear D gene. Germline V lookup: CDR1 MNHEY, CDR2 SVGAGI. V was trimmed by 3 bases and J by 1 base, leaving 15 bases between them. The CDR3 is 16 amino acids. CDR3 sequence reads: CASSYIFLSRNTEAFF. The CDR3 nucleotides are TGTGCCAGCAGTTATATCTTTCTCAGCCGGAACACTGAAGCTTTCTTT.

V gene TRBV4-1 combines with J gene TRBJ1-6; the D gene is possibly TRBD1 (5 bases). Germline CDR1 is MGHRA and CDR2 is YSYEKL. The length of the CDR3 is 16 residues. Trimming left V 2 bases short and J 10 bases short, with 18 bases between. The CDR3 reads CASSQPGRKAGSPLHF. CDR3 bases: TGCGCCAGCAGCCAACCGGGACGTAAAGCGGGGTCACCCCTCCACTTT.

The chain combines TRBV7-7 with TRBJ2-1; D perhaps matches TRBD1 (8 bases). Germline-derived CDR1 and CDR2 are SSHAT and FNYEAQ (reference sequence). CDR3 length: 15 residues. The V and J ends lost 5 bases and 4 bases respectively, with 15 bases between them. This CDR3 reads CASSNTGGAYNEQFF. Here the CDR3 DNA reads TGTGCCAGCAGCAACACAGGGGGGGCGTACAATGAGCAGTTCTTC.

This clonotype was recorded many times. This rearrangement joins TRBV10-3 to TRBJ2-1, with D possibly being TRBD1 or TRBD2 (5 bases each). V was clipped by 4 bases and J by 2 bases, with 12 bases between them. CDR1 and CDR2 from the germline V gene are ENHRY and SYGVKD. This CDR3 spans 15 amino acids. Here the CDR3 DNA reads TGTGCCATCAGTGCCGGGACCGAAGCCTACAATGAGCAGTTCTTC. Amino acids: CAISAGTEAYNEQFF.

This clonotype was found a few times. This chain links TRBV27 with TRBJ2-2; 10 bases are a match to TRBD2. The junction had 1 base not matched to a gene; V was cut back by 5 bases and J by 1 base. The length of the CDR3 is 15 residues. Germline CDR1 reads MNHEY; CDR2 reads SMNVEV (reference sequence). In DNA, the CDR3 is TGTGCCAGCAGTGGACTAGCGGTGAACACCGGGGAGCTGTTTTTT. It translates to CASSGLAVNTGELFF.

The genes are TRBV10-3 and TRBJ1-2, with D hard to call. V was cut by 4 bases and J by 10 bases, with 19 bases left in between. This CDR3 comprises 14 residues. Per the germline V gene, CDR1 is ENHRY and CDR2 is SYGVKD. CDR3 in amino acids: CAISVADAGSDYTF. DNA for the CDR3: TGTGCCATCAGTGTAGCTGACGCCGGAAGTGACTACACCTTC.

The rearrangement uses TRBV6-1 and TRBJ1-6; 8 nucleotides align to TRBD1. The V gene's germline CDR1 is MNHNS and CDR2 SASEGT. This CDR3 contains 14 residues. The ends lost 6 bases at V and 9 bases at J; junction bases unmatched: 7. The CDR3 DNA reads as TGTGCCAGCAGCGGACAGGGAGTGAGTTCACCCCTCCACTTT. The encoded protein is CASSGQGVSSPLHF.

This chain links TRBV7-9 with TRBJ1-2, with 7 bases lining up with TRBD1. This CDR3 contains 16 residues. Trimming cost V 3 bases and J 1 base; bases outside gene matches: 8. Germline values: CDR1 SEHNR, CDR2 FQNEAQ (reference sequence). CDR3 DNA: TGTGCCAGCAGCTTGAACCGGGACAGCTTTAACTATGGCTACACCTTC. Amino acid sequence: CASSLNRDSFNYGYTF.

This clonotype appeared a few times. The rearrangement uses TRBV7-3 and TRBJ1-2; D uncertain. The V gene lost 5 bases and the J gene lost 8 bases, with 15 bases spanning the gap. Per the germline V gene, CDR1 is SGHTA and CDR2 is FQGTGA. The CDR3 has 13 amino acids. CDR3 bases: TGTGCCAGCAGCGCTAATGCAGGAGGCGGCTACACCTTC. As protein: CASSANAGGGYTF.

Ten or more counts support this clonotype. The chain joins TRBV5-1 to TRBJ2-2; D is unclear. The CDR3 runs 15 residues. Germline V gene lookup returns CDR1 SGHRS and CDR2 YFSETQ. Trimming left V 4 bases short and J 6 bases short, with 16 bases between. The CDR3 is CASSGIGFGSGELFF. As DNA, the CDR3 is TGCGCCAGCAGCGGGATAGGGTTCGGGTCCGGGGAGCTGTTTTTT.

J is TRBJ1-4 and V is TRBV11-2; TRBD1 matches at 8 bases. After removal of 5 bases from V and 3 bases from J, the junction contained 11 bases not matched to a gene. This CDR3 region has 17 residues. Per germline, CDR1 SGHAT and CDR2 FQNNGV. This CDR3 is CASSIRIADRANEKLFF. The CDR3 bases are TGTGCCAGCAGCATAAGAATCGCGGACAGGGCTAATGAAAAACTGTTTTTT.

The sample holds many counts of this clonotype. The chain couples TRBV10-2 to TRBJ2-3, with 8 bases aligning to TRBD2. With V trimmed by 9 bases and J by 2 bases, 7 bases remained unmatched. Germline CDR1 is WSHSY and CDR2 is SAAADI. CDR3 length equals 14 residues. For the CDR3, the DNA is TGCGCCAGTAAAGAGCGGGGGAACACAGATACGCAGTATTTT. Translation gives CASKERGNTDTQYF.

This clonotype occurred a few times. This chain uses TRBV11-2 with TRBJ2-4; the match to TRBD1 covers 7 bases. Trimming took 1 base from V and 8 from J; bases not matched to a gene: 8. The CDR3 length is 15 residues. Germline-derived CDR1 and CDR2 are SGHAT and FQNNGV. CDR3 region: CASSLVGGRSDIQYF. The CDR3 nucleotides read TGTGCCAGCAGCTTAGTAGGGGGCAGGTCGGACATTCAGTACTTC. The full variable domain, in which reference TRBV11-2 and TRBJ2-4 provide the parts outside the CDR3, is EAGVAQSPRYKIIEKRQSVAFWCNPISGHATLYWYQQILGQGPKLLIQFQNNGVVDDSQLPKDRFSAERLKGVDSTLKIQPAKLEDSAVYLCASSLVGGRSDIQYFGAGTRLSVL.

This clonotype was seen a handful of times. The J gene is TRBJ2-3, the V gene TRBV13; D perhaps matches TRBD2 (6 bases). Per germline, CDR1 PRHDT and CDR2 FYEKMQ (reference sequence). The CDR3 has 14 amino acids. Trimming removed 8 bases at V and 4 bases at J, with 16 bases between. This chain's CDR3 is CASAAGGASDTQYF. DNA for the CDR3: TGTGCCAGCGCGGCCGGCGGGGCGTCAGATACGCAGTATTTT.

This clonotype was picked up a small number of times. The chain links TRBV9 to TRBJ1-6; D not certain. V lost 0 bases to trimming and J lost 11 bases, with 12 bases between them. The CDR3 loop spans 14 amino acids. CDR1 SGDLS and CDR2 YYNGEE come from the germline V gene. The CDR3 spells CASSVEGDRAPLHF. CDR3 in DNA: TGTGCCAGCAGCGTAGAAGGTGACCGGGCACCCCTCCACTTT.

This clonotype was seen only a few times. One end of the junction fails to match germline, which may point to a read error. The V gene is TRBV2, the J gene TRBJ1-5, with no clear D. Germline values: CDR1 SNHLY, CDR2 FYNNEI. CDR3 length: 14 amino acids. In DNA, the CDR3 is TGTGCCAGCAGTGAGCAACGTAGCGATCAGCCCCAGCATTTT. It specifies CASSEQRSDQPQHF.

This chain connects TRBV6-2 or TRBV6-3 to TRBJ2-1; 7 bases line up with TRBD2. Germline values: CDR1 MNHEY, CDR2 SVGEGT. The CDR3 sequence is 17 residues long. J was trimmed by 2 bases and V by 5 bases; bases with no gene match: 12. CDR3 sequence (DNA): TGTGCCAGCAGTACGGGGAAGTGGGGGGGAACCTACAATGAGCAGTTCTTC. This gives the protein CASSTGKWGGTYNEQFF.

This clonotype was seen only a few times. The chain carries TRBV9 and TRBJ2-3; maybe TRBD2 (6 bases). Trimming pared 0 bases from V and 3 bases from J, leaving 14 bases between. The CDR3 is made up of 16 amino acids. Looked up from germline, CDR1 is SGDLS and CDR2 is YYNGEE. CDR3 bases: TGTGCCAGCAGCGTAGCGCCGGCAGGGAGGACAGATACGCAGTATTTT. It is translated as CASSVAPAGRTDTQYF.

This clonotype was detected a few times. The chain carries TRBV28 and TRBJ1-5; D uncertain. The length of the CDR3 is 17 residues. The germline gives CDR1 MDHEN, CDR2 SYDVKM. Trimming left V 3 bases short and J 2 bases short, with 17 bases between. The DNA of the CDR3 is TGTGCCAGCAGTTTTCAACGTTCCCGTCGGGGCAATCAGCCCCAGCATTTT. It is translated as CASSFQRSRRGNQPQHF.

V is TRBV4-2 and J is TRBJ1-4, with no clear D. Germline values: CDR1 LGHNA, CDR2 YNFKEQ. This CDR3 comprises 14 residues. Trimming left V 4 bases short and J 6 bases short, with 12 bases between. CDR3 nucleotides: TGTGCCAGCAGCCTGGGCCCGGAACATGAAAAACTGTTTTTT. Translated: CASSLGPEHEKLFF.